What follows is one TCR beta chain and its context. Antigen: not known. The data were produced by immunoSEQ multiplex PCR, yet TCRdb's version contains in-frame clones alone and is incomplete. The repertoire holds around 270,000 clones, with roughly 87% as singletons. Described treatment: around 19 received Ad26.COV2.S at low or high dose, single or two shots; roughly 5 received placebo; per-sample allocation not given. Collection of samples fell on day 63 after the first vaccine or placebo injection. The shot given was an Ad26 vector that makes Wuhan-strain SARS-CoV-2 spike. These data come from a study of Ad26.COV2.S vaccination and SARS-CoV-2 variants. Overall study results and limits: For non-spike TCRs, breadth in vaccine recipients resembled that in placebo recipients.

This CDR3 region has 13 residues. The germline V and J ends were trimmed by 3 bases and 5 bases, with 10 bases remaining between them. The chain couples TRBV12-3 or TRBV12-4 to TRBJ1-1; no reliable D call. The sample consisted of peripheral blood, taken in a trial of Ad26.COV2.S vaccine versus placebo. This TCR derives from a person between 18 and 65 years old who received the Ad26.COV2.S COVID-19 vaccine or a placebo. The CDR3 is CASSLMERTEAFF. The CDR3 nucleotides read TGTGCCAGCAGTTTGATGGAGAGGACTGAAGCTTTCTTT.